The clone carrying this T cell receptor beta chain showed up just a few times. Germline V gene sequence: CDR1 MGHDK, CDR2 SYGVNS. The V and J ends lost 10 bases and 3 bases, in that order; junction bases with no gene match: 12. This CDR3 has 14 residues. This sample is part of a study of T-cell reconstitution after alpha-beta-depleted transplantation in children. The authors prepared the TCRbeta library with unique molecular identifiers. In TCRdb, the PCR reads were re-called with MiXCR into one record per CDR3 protein. This table has some 350,000 distinct CDR3 sequences, 10% appearing once. This TCR came from a human donor who donated a stem cell graft to a child with acute lymphoblastic leukemia. This chain uses TRBV25-1 with TRBJ2-7; TRBD1 aligns across 7 bases. The sample was PBMCs from the stem cell graft donor, taken from the stem cell graft. CDR3 nucleotides: TGTGCCACCTCCGGGACAGAGGGGGTCTACGAGCAGTACTTC. Translation: CATSGTEGVYEQYF.